The text below deals with one T cell receptor (beta chain). Additional DNA sequences in this sample encode the identical CDR3. The data were obtained in a study of shared clonotypes between healthy human individuals. Selected positively for CCR7 and CD45RO-negative, naive CD8 cells excluded terminally differentiated effector memory CD45RA+ cells. Assay used: immunoSEQ multiplex PCR; TCRdb lists only in-frame clones, some missing. The table includes roughly 770,000 clones, 96% detected once. The receptor comes from a man aged 25 to 40 in good health. The specimen was naive CD8+ T cells sorted from blood.

The CDR3, as DNA: TGTGCCAGCAGTTTATCGAGGGGAGGCTACGAGCAGTACTTC. Its protein is CASSLSRGGYEQYF. This sequence joins TRBV27 and TRBJ2-7; D is possibly TRBD2 (6 bases). CDR1 MNHEY and CDR2 SMNVEV come from the germline V gene (reference sequence). The length of the CDR3 is 14 residues. V was pared by 0 bases and J by 3 bases, with 9 bases between.